This record looks at one TCR beta chain sequence and its context. Its target is not known. Primers for the PCR totalled 60 Vbeta and 13 Jbeta. The repertoire was sequenced with immunoSEQ multiplex PCR; TCRdb's copy has only in-frame clones and lacks some. The data show about 93,000 clones, with around 74% seen just once and roughly 2% held by the top ten. The record originates from a study of cytomegalovirus exposure and HLA in healthy donors. Study observations and caveats: Relative to the roughly 690-donor mean, N-insertions were reportedly fewer in an Asian-associated ancestry cluster in a later analysis.

Germline V lookup: CDR1 SGDLS, CDR2 YYNGEE. V was cut by 2 bases and J by 4 bases, with 13 bases left in between. The CDR3 runs to 15 residues. The V and J genes are TRBV9 and TRBJ2-1, with D possibly TRBD2 on 5 matching bases. The TCR comes from a boy between 5 and 17 years old in good health and CMV-seronegative. The source material was PBMCs. The CDR3 sequence: CASSVSPGNYNEQFF. The CDR3 region has the DNA TGTGCCAGCAGCGTCTCCCCCGGGAATTACAATGAGCAGTTCTTC.